Sequencing of this T cell receptor (beta chain) was carried out in a study of blood T cell repertoires in COVID-19. Profiling relied on immunoSEQ multiplex PCR, and the TCRdb table lists in-frame clones only, not all of them. The sample lists tens of thousands of clones; 84% were seen once. This clonotype was sampled from a human donor in a cohort sampled during active COVID-19. Sequencing was performed on peripheral blood.

CDR3 sequence: CASSPSSGGETQYF. DNA of the CDR3: TGTGCCAGCTCACCCTCCAGCGGGGGAGAGACCCAGTACTTC. This chain connects TRBV18 to TRBJ2-5, with 8 bases aligning to TRBD2. The CDR3 is 14 residues long. CDR1 and CDR2 from the germline V gene are KGHSH and LQKENI. Trimming at V came to 3 bases and at J to 4 bases, leaving 4 bases not matched to a gene.